This TCR beta chain derives from a study of T cell responses to AZD1222 COVID-19 vaccine. General study results and limits: Spike was spanned by vaccine-associated CD4 TCRs, which were dominant at 160-218 and 743-854.

This CDR3 is 15 amino acids long. Trimming removed 2 bases from V and 0 bases from J, with 10 bases in between. Germline V gene sequence: CDR1 SEHNR, CDR2 FQNEAQ (reference sequence). Details on this clone: Its antigen is unknown.

Data came from immunoSEQ multiplex PCR; TCRdb stores just in-frame clones and leaves some out. The sample records some 110,000 clones, roughly nine tenths being singletons. V and J are TRBV7-9 and TRBJ1-2; D unresolved. The material sequenced was peripheral blood, taken on day 0 of AZD1222 vaccination. This clonotype originated in an adult in good health. CDR3 residues: CASSLTKGANYGYTF. As DNA, the CDR3 is TGTGCCAGCAGCTTAACGAAGGGAGCTAACTATGGCTACACCTTC.